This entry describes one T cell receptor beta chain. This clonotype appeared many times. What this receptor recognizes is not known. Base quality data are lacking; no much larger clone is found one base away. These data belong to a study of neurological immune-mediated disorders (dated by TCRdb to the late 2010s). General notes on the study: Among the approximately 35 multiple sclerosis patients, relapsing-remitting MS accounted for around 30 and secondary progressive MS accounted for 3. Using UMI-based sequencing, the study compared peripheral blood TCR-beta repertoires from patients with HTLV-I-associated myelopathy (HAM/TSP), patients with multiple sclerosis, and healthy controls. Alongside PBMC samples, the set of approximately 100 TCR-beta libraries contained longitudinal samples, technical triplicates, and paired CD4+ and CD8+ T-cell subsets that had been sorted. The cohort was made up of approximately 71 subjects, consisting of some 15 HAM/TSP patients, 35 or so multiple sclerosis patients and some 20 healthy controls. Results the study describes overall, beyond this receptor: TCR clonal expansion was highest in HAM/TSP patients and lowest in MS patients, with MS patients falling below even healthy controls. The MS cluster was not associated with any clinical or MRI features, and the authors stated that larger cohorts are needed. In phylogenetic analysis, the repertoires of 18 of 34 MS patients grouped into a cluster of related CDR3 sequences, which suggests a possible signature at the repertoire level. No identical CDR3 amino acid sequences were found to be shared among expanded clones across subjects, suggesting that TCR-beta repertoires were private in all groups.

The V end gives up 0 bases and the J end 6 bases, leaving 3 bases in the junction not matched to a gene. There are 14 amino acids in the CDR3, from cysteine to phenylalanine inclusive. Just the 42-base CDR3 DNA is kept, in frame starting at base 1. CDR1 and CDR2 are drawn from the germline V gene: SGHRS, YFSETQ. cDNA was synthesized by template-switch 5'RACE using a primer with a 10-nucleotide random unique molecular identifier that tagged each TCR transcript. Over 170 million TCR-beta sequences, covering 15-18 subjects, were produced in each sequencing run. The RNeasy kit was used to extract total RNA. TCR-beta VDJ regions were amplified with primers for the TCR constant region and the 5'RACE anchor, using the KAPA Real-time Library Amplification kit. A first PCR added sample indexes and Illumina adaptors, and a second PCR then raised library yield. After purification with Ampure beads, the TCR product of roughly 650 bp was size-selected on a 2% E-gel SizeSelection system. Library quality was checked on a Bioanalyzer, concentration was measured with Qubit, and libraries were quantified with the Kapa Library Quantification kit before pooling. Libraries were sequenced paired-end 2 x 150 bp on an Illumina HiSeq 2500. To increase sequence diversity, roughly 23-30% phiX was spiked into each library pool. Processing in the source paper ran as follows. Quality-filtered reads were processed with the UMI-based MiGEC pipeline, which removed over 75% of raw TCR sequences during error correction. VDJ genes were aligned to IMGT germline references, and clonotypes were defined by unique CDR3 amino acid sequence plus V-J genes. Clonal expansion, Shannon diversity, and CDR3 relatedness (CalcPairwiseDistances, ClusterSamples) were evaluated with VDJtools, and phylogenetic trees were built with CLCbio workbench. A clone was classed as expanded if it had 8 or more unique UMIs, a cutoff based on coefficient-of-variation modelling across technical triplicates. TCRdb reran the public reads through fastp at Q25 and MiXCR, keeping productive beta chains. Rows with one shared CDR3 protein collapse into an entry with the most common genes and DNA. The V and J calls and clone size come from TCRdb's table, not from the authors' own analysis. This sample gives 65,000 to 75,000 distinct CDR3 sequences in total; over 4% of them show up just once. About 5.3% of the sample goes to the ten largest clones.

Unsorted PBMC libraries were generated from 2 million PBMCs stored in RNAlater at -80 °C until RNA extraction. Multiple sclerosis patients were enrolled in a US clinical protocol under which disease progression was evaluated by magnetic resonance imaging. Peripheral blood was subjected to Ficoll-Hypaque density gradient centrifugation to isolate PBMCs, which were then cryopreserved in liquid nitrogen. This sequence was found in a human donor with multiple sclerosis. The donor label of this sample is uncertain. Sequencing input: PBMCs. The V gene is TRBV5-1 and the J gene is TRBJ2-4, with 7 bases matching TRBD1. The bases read TGCGCCAGCAGCTTGGAGGGGGCGGTAAACATTCAGTACTTC. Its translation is CASSLEGAVNIQYF.